A single sample gave rise to the 10 T cell receptor beta chains below, sequenced in a study of control samples from healthy donors and cancer patients. Some clones are missing from TCRdb's copy, which holds only in-frame ones; the method was immunoSEQ multiplex PCR. The table shows around 130,000 clones, with roughly 91% occurring only once. Sequencing used PBMCs. The source of these receptors is a man aged 50 to 59 with head and neck cancer.

The chain is built from TRBV6-6 and TRBJ2-1; 11 positions agree with TRBD1. The J segment lost 6 bases and the V segment lost 0 bases, leaving 4 bases of the junction unmatched. CDR1 MNHNY and CDR2 SVGAGI come from the germline V gene (reference sequence). This CDR3 is built from 16 residues. In DNA, the CDR3 is TGTGCCAGCAGTTACTCGGGGGACAGGGGGTTCAATGAGCAGTTCTTC. Its translation is CASSYSGDRGFNEQFF.

This chain joins TRBV30 and TRBJ2-1; 7 nucleotides agree with TRBD2. The CDR3 sequence is 16 residues long. Trimming took 3 bases from V and 3 from J; bases not matched to a gene: 11. Germline assignment: CDR1 GTSNPN and CDR2 SVGIG (reference sequence). CDR3 amino acids: CAWSAPGGGGYNEQFF. The CDR3 coding sequence is TGTGCCTGGAGCGCTCCAGGTGGGGGGGGCTACAATGAGCAGTTCTTC.

This clone was observed a few times. This chain connects TRBV12-3 or TRBV12-4 to TRBJ1-5; D unclear. Trimming cost V 7 bases and J 6 bases, with 10 bases left between them. The CDR3 has 12 amino acids. CDR3 in DNA: TGTGCCAGCACGAGGGCGTCTCAGCCCCAGCATTTT. As protein: CASTRASQPQHF.

The chain carries TRBV18 and TRBJ1-6; 7 nucleotides match TRBD1. Germline assignment: CDR1 KGHSH and CDR2 LQKENI. The CDR3 totals 17 residues. The V segment lost 3 bases and the J segment 8 bases; nucleotides outside the gene matches: 13. Here the CDR3 reads CASSPPFDRDGDSPLHF. The CDR3 nucleotides are TGTGCCAGCTCACCTCCTTTCGACAGGGATGGTGATTCACCCCTCCACTTT.

This chain uses TRBV7-2 with TRBJ2-2, with D possibly matching TRBD1 (6 bases). Germline V CDR1 and CDR2: SGHTA, FQGNSA. Trimming took off 1 base at V and 0 bases at J, with 12 bases between the two ends. The CDR3 is 17 residues long. The CDR3 DNA sequence: TGTGCCAGCAGCTTAGAGGGGGTACTCACGAACACCGGGGAGCTGTTTTTT. This sequence encodes CASSLEGVLTNTGELFF.

Relative to its sample, this clone is medium-sized. The chain recombines TRBV6-4 with TRBJ2-1, with 12 bases lining up with TRBD2. V dropped 4 bases and J dropped 4; count of bases not matched to a gene: 2. Germline V gene lookup returns CDR1 MRHNA and CDR2 SNTAGT. The CDR3 length is 15 residues. CDR3 residues: CASSATSGGYNEQFF. The CDR3 DNA follows: TGTGCCAGCAGTGCGACTAGCGGGGGATACAATGAGCAGTTCTTC.

The gene calls are TRBV28 and TRBJ1-5; unclear D gene. Germline CDR1 MDHEN, CDR2 SYDVKM. This CDR3 contains 12 residues. The V and J ends lost 5 bases and 7 bases respectively, with 9 bases between them. The CDR3: CASSPSHQPQHF. DNA for the CDR3: TGTGCCAGCAGTCCCTCCCACCAGCCCCAGCATTTT.

The chain carries TRBV12-3 or TRBV12-4 and TRBJ1-2; D is unclear. Trimming removed 4 bases from V and 0 bases from J, with 6 bases in between. CDR3 size: 13 residues. The CDR3 protein is CASSSAPNYGYTF. The CDR3, as DNA: TGTGCCAGCAGTTCTGCTCCTAACTATGGCTACACCTTC.

The rearrangement uses TRBV20-1 and TRBJ2-7, with 9 bases fitting TRBD1. This CDR3 is built from 14 residues. From germline, CDR1 is DFQATT and CDR2 SNEGSKA (reference sequence). The J segment lost 3 bases and the V segment lost 3 bases, leaving 6 bases of the junction unmatched. The CDR3 here is CSASSRDRDYEQYF. CDR3 bases: TGCAGTGCTAGTAGCCGGGACAGGGACTACGAGCAGTACTTC.

The rearrangement links TRBV19 to TRBJ2-2; 8 positions agree with TRBD2. In germline, CDR1 is LNHDA, CDR2 SQIVND (reference sequence). Trimming at V came to 2 bases and at J to 4 bases, leaving 9 bases not matched to a gene. The CDR3 spans 17 residues. CDR3 in amino acids: CASSIPRGGAITGELFF. The DNA for the CDR3 is TGTGCCAGTAGTATACCACGGGGGGGCGCGATCACCGGGGAGCTGTTTTTT.